The 8 T cell receptor beta chains given below trace back to one sample, sequenced in a study of graft-versus-host responses after intestinal transplantation. Produced via immunoSEQ multiplex PCR; TCRdb's table is partial and in-frame only. In the table there are tens of thousands of clones, around 93% of which are singletons. The antigens for these receptors are not known. The input for sequencing was unstimulated CD4+ T cells sorted from spleen or lymph node cells, taken before transplant. The receptors come from a human donor who was the organ donor for an intestinal transplant.

The chain has TRBV7-2 and TRBJ1-1; perhaps TRBD1 as D (5 bases). Per germline, CDR1 SGHTA and CDR2 FQGNSA. Trimming took off 2 bases at V and 4 bases at J, with 11 bases between the two ends. CDR3 length: 14 amino acids. The CDR3 sequence is CASSLWVGGTEAFF. As DNA, the CDR3 is TGTGCCAGCAGCTTATGGGTGGGGGGCACTGAAGCTTTCTTT.

The chain couples TRBV27 to TRBJ1-4; 7 bases fit TRBD1. The CDR3 is 14 residues long. Germline values: CDR1 MNHEY, CDR2 SMNVEV (reference sequence). Trimming took 5 bases from V and 4 from J; bases not matched to a gene: 4. CDR3 nucleotide sequence: TGTGCCAGCAGTGCCGGGACAGTTAATGAAAAACTGTTTTTT. Translating gives CASSAGTVNEKLFF.

The chain is built from TRBV5-6 and TRBJ2-5, with 16 bases that match TRBD2. Germline values: CDR1 SGHDT, CDR2 YYEEEE. J was trimmed by 9 bases and V by 0 bases; bases with no gene match: 8. The CDR3 loop spans 17 amino acids. Here the CDR3 reads CASSLEGLAGGPQSQYF. The CDR3 nucleotides read TGTGCCAGCAGCTTGGAGGGACTAGCGGGGGGGCCACAGTCCCAGTACTTC.

This sequence joins TRBV7-9 and TRBJ1-2, with D unresolved. V was pared by 1 base and J by 4 bases, with 10 bases between. Germline values: CDR1 SEHNR, CDR2 FQNEAQ (reference sequence). The CDR3 has 14 residues. The chain's CDR3 is CASSLGREGYGYTF. The CDR3 nucleotides are TGTGCCAGCAGCTTAGGAAGGGAGGGCTATGGCTACACCTTC.

V is TRBV6-1 and J is TRBJ1-2; D possibly corresponds to TRBD1 (6 bases). V was shortened by 3 bases and J by 3 bases, with 11 bases between the two germline ends. CDR1 is MNHNS and CDR2 is SASEGT in the germline V gene. The CDR3 loop spans 14 amino acids. CDR3 region: CASSEGGRYYGYTF. The CDR3 coding sequence is TGTGCCAGCAGTGAGGGGGGGCGCTACTATGGCTACACCTTC.

The V call is TRBV25-1, the J call TRBJ1-1; 7 bases are a match to TRBD1. Losses at the gene ends were 5 bases for V and 1 base for J; bases not matched to a gene: 10. CDR1 MGHDK and CDR2 SYGVNS come from the germline V gene. The CDR3 length is 16 residues. The CDR3 sequence is CASSHTTGRGNTEAFF. Here the CDR3 DNA reads TGTGCCAGCAGTCACACGACAGGGCGGGGGAACACTGAAGCTTTCTTT.

This clone came up a few times. This chain uses TRBV5-1 with TRBJ2-2; a weak D match, TRBD1 (6 bases). The CDR3 has 16 residues. Looked up from germline, CDR1 is SGHRS and CDR2 is YFSETQ. V was clipped by 1 base and J by 2 bases, with 12 bases between them. The CDR3 loop is CASSLNAGANTGELFF. The CDR3 nucleotides read TGCGCCAGCAGCTTGAACGCAGGGGCAAACACCGGGGAGCTGTTTTTT.

This clone was counted once. The rearrangement links TRBV11-2 to TRBJ1-2, with a possible D match to TRBD1 (5 bases). The germline gives CDR1 SGHAT, CDR2 FQNNGV. Trimming removed 5 bases at V and 2 bases at J, with 9 bases between. The CDR3 extends over 13 amino acids. CDR3 loop: CASSKDINYGYTF. The CDR3 nucleotides read TGTGCCAGCAGCAAGGACATAAACTATGGCTACACCTTC.